This TCR beta chain comes out of a study of STAT3 mutations in large granular lymphocyte leukemia. On the study more broadly: Immunosuppressive therapy was given to more than half of T-LGLL patients. General study results and limits: A small but highly pathogenic clone may have been missed. All newly emerging clones after therapy were STAT3 wild type. In T-cell large granular lymphocyte leukemia, about half of patients showed multiple immunodominant subclonotypes.

The germline V gene has CDR1 LNHDA and CDR2 SQIVND (reference sequence). Trimming removed 7 bases at V and 2 bases at J, with 11 bases between. The CDR3 has 13 amino acids. As concerns this clone: Its antigen is undetermined.

Data came from immunoSEQ multiplex PCR; TCRdb stores just in-frame clones and leaves some out. The profile shows approximately 5,400 clones, more than 45% of them singletons. The chain is built from TRBV19 and TRBJ2-5; D is undetermined. The origin of this receptor is a woman between 65 and 79 years old with T-cell large granular lymphocyte leukemia. Some clones in this sample may be carry-over from other donors' samples. Sequencing was carried out using peripheral blood mononuclear cells. The CDR3 here is CASNRGRQETQYF. The CDR3 DNA is TGTGCCAGTAATCGTGGCAGGCAAGAGACCCAGTACTTC.